This is a list of T cell receptor beta chains from one sample in a study of long-term antiretroviral therapy in people with HIV. Only in-frame clones appear in the TCRdb table, and some are missing; sequencing was by immunoSEQ multiplex PCR. The table includes some 10,000 clones, roughly 77% detected once. Sequenced here: unsorted PBMCs, sampled 0.7 years after starting antiretroviral therapy. These receptors were obtained from a middle-aged man with HIV. The CDR3 runs from the conserved cysteine through the conserved F or W. Each record gives: V gene, clone size, D gene, J gene, CDR3 DNA, CDR3 protein. A D gene is named only where the DNA matches it firmly. For some rows the clone size is stated as once, few or many, or as a class when expanded; others skip it.

TRBV25-1	NA	NA	TRBJ2-6	TGTGCCAGCAGAGAATCTGGGGCCAACGTCCTGACTTTC	CASRESGANVLTF
TRBV7-2	NA	NA	TRBJ1-5	TGTGCCAGCAGCCCACGTGGAGGCAATCAGCCCCAGCATTTT	CASSPRGGNQPQHF
TRBV5-6	few	NA	TRBJ2-1	TGTGCCAGCAGCCCATCTTACTCGAAAGCGAGTTACTCCTACAATGAGCAGTTCTTC	CASSPSYSKASYSYNEQFF
TRBV29-1	NA	TRBD2	TRBJ2-1	TGCAGCGCAGACCCTAGCGGCCTTCACAATGAGCAGTTCTTC	CSADPSGLHNEQFF
TRBV10-3	NA	NA	TRBJ2-7	TGTGCCATCAGTGAGTCGTCAGTCTACGAGCAGTACTTC	CAISESSVYEQYF
TRBV9	NA	TRBD2	TRBJ2-1	TGTGCCAGCAGCCCCCCTAGCGGGAGGGCCTGGGATGAGCAGTTCTTC	CASSPPSGRAWDEQFF
TRBV30	NA	NA	TRBJ1-2	TGTGCCTGGAGTGGAGATCCCGGCTACACCTTC	CAWSGDPGYTF
TRBV4-3	NA	NA	TRBJ1-3	TGCGCCAGCAGCCAAGGGTCAGGGACTGGAAACACCATATATTTT	CASSQGSGTGNTIYF
TRBV6-6	NA	NA	TRBJ2-3	TGTGCCAGCAGGCCCTCAGGTTCGGATACGCAGTATTTT	CASRPSGSDTQYF
TRBV27	NA	NA	TRBJ2-4	TGTGCCAGCAGTTTATCCATGAGGAACATTCAGTACTTC	CASSLSMRNIQYF
TRBV7-9	NA	TRBD1	TRBJ2-3	TGTGCCAGCAGCCCCAGGGGGCCAGATACGCAGTATTTT	CASSPRGPDTQYF
TRBV7-2	NA	TRBD2	TRBJ2-7	TGTGCCAGCAGCCCAGCGGGGGGTTCCTCCTACGAGCAGTACTTC	CASSPAGGSSYEQYF
TRBV6-6	NA	NA	TRBJ2-1	TGTGCCAGCAGTTACTCTGGCGGTAATAATGAGCAGTTCTTC	CASSYSGGNNEQFF
TRBV18	NA	NA	TRBJ2-1	TGTGCCAGCTCCCGGCTAGGGATTGAGCAGTTCTTC	CASSRLGIEQFF
TRBV6-1	NA	NA	TRBJ2-7	TGTGCCAGCAGTGAAGACAACGGGTACTACGAGCAGTACTTC	CASSEDNGYYEQYF
TRBV4-1	NA	NA	TRBJ2-7	TGCGCCAGCAGCCCCCGGGACATACAGTACGAGCAGTACTTC	CASSPRDIQYEQYF
TRBV5-6	few	NA	TRBJ1-4	TGTGCCAGCAGCTCCCGCCGGACAACTAATGAAAAACTGTTTTTT	CASSSRRTTNEKLFF
TRBV7-9	NA	TRBD2	TRBJ2-7	TGTGCCAGCAGCCCAGGACTAGCGGGAGCCTACGAGCAGTACTTC	CASSPGLAGAYEQYF
TRBV5-4	NA	TRBD1	TRBJ2-7	TGTGCCAGCAGCTTGGCCGAACAGGGGGGATACGAGCAGTACTTC	CASSLAEQGGYEQYF
TRBV5-6	NA	NA	TRBJ2-5	TGTGCCAGCAGCTTGGTTGGGAGTAAAAGGCTGGGAGAGACCCAGTACTTC	CASSLVGSKRLGETQYF
TRBV4-2	NA	TRBD2	TRBJ2-1	TGTGCCAGCAGCCAAGTTAGCGGGCTTACTCGCGGGTACAATGAGCAGTTCTTC	CASSQVSGLTRGYNEQFF
TRBV19	few	TRBD1	TRBJ1-1	TGTGCCAGTAGTATAGATCCGGCAGGGGGCACTGAAGCTTTCTTT	CASSIDPAGGTEAFF
TRBV7-9	NA	TRBD1	TRBJ1-1	TGTGCCAGCAGCTTAGCGGTCCCAGGGGGGGCGGCTTTCTTT	CASSLAVPGGAAFF
TRBV11-2	NA	TRBD1	TRBJ2-1	TGTGCCAGCAGTCAAGGGACAGGGATCAATGAGCAGTTCTTC	CASSQGTGINEQFF
TRBV5-4	NA	NA	TRBJ2-7	TGTGCCAGCAGCCTCACAGGGACCACCTACGAGCAGTACTTC	CASSLTGTTYEQYF
TRBV7-7	NA	TRBD2	TRBJ2-2	TGTGCTAGCGGACCCTCCGGGAGAGCGGGAGGGTCCGGGGAGCTGTTTTTT	CASGPSGRAGGSGELFF
TRBV5-1	few	NA	TRBJ2-7	TGCGCCAGCAGCCCCGGGACGGCGACTATGGGGGAGCAGTACTTC	CASSPGTATMGEQYF
TRBV29-1	once	NA	TRBJ2-7	TGCAGCGCATGGGACTCCACAGGGTCCTACGAGCAGTACTTC	CSAWDSTGSYEQYF
TRBV28	NA	NA	TRBJ2-2	TGTGCCAGCAGTTTACTCCCCAGGCAGAACACCGGGGAGCTGTTTTTT	CASSLLPRQNTGELFF
TRBV6-5	NA	NA	TRBJ1-5	TGTGCCAGCAGTTACTCAGGGAGTCAGCCCCAGCATTTT	CASSYSGSQPQHF
TRBV4-1	NA	NA	TRBJ1-4	TGCGCCAGCAGCCAAGAGTCCAGCCGTAATGAAAAACTGTTTTTT	CASSQESSRNEKLFF
TRBV10-3	NA	NA	TRBJ2-2	TGTGCCATCAGCCAGAGCACCGGGGAGCTGTTTTTT	CAISQSTGELFF
TRBV5-4	once	NA	TRBJ1-2	TGTGCCAGCAGCCGGACAGCCCAAAACTATGGCTACACCTTC	CASSRTAQNYGYTF
TRBV6-6	NA	NA	TRBJ1-5	TGTGCCAGCACCCACAGGATCAATCAGCCCCAGCATTTT	CASTHRINQPQHF
TRBV11-2	NA	NA	TRBJ2-2	TGTGCCAGCAGCCCCCGCCAAAGATGGCAGGGGAGGGACACCGGGGAGCTGTTTTTT	CASSPRQRWQGRDTGELFF
TRBV28	few	TRBD2	TRBJ2-7	TGTGCCAGCAGCGTAATTTGGGTAGCGGGAGTAGGCAGCGAGCAGTACTTC	CASSVIWVAGVGSEQYF
TRBV28	NA	NA	TRBJ2-7	TGTGCCAGCAGTGGCGGGATGCGCCCTTACGAGCAGTACTTC	CASSGGMRPYEQYF
TRBV20-1	NA	NA	TRBJ2-3	TGCAGTGCTTCCCGGATGGATACGCAGTATTTT	CSASRMDTQYF
TRBV15	NA	NA	TRBJ1-4	TGTGCCACCAGCAGAGATTTGGCAGAGGGTGAAAAACTGTTTTTT	CATSRDLAEGEKLFF
TRBV28	NA	TRBD2	TRBJ2-3	TGTGCCAGCAGCCATCCTCCCGGGAGGGGCACAGATACGCAGTATTTT	CASSHPPGRGTDTQYF
TRBV6-6	NA	NA	TRBJ1-5	TGTGCCAGCAGTTACTCGCTCCCCCCGCAGCCCCAGCATTTT	CASSYSLPPQPQHF
TRBV5-1	NA	TRBD1	TRBJ2-7	TGCGCCAGCGGACAGGGGACGGCCTACGAGCAGTACTTC	CASGQGTAYEQYF
TRBV6-5	NA	NA	TRBJ2-3	TGTGCCAGCAGTTATGATGGGGGGGATACGCAGTATTTT	CASSYDGGDTQYF
TRBV11-2	NA	NA	TRBJ1-2	TGTGCCAGCAGCTTAGGAGGGGTGCTTGGCTACACCTTC	CASSLGGVLGYTF
TRBV6-1	NA	NA	TRBJ2-1	TGTGCCAGCAGGGTGAGAGAAGGCAATGAGCAGTTCTTC	CASRVREGNEQFF
TRBV28	NA	NA	TRBJ1-5	TGTGCCAGCAGTTTGGGTTCGGGGAATCAGCCCCAGCATTTT	CASSLGSGNQPQHF
TRBV4-3	NA	NA	TRBJ2-1	TGCGCCAGCAGCTACGCCAGGGAGAATGAGCAGTTCTTC	CASSYARENEQFF